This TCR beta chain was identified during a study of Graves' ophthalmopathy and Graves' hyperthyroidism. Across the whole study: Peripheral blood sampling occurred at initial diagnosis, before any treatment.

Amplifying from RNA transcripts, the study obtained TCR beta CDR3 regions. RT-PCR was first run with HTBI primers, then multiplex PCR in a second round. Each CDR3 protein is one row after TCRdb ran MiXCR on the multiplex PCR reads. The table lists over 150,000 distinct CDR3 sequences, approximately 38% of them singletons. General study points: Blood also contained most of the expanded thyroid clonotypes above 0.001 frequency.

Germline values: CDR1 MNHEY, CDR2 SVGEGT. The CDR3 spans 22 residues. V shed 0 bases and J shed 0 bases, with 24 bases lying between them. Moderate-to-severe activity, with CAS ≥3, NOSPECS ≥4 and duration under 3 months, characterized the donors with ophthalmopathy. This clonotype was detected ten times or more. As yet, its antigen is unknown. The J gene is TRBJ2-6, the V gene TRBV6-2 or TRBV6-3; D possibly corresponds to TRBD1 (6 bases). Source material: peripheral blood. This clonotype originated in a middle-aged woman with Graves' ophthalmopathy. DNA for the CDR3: TGTGCCAGCAGTTACTCGTCCAAGGTAGGACAGAGATCCGACTCTGGGGCCAACGTCCTGACTTTC. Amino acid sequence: CASSYSSKVGQRSDSGANVLTF.